The subject of this entry is one T cell receptor (beta chain). It lacks a known antigen. The sample holds no much larger clone one base away, and base qualities are not on file. The CDR3 spans 16 residues, from the cysteine through the phenylalanine. The kept DNA is CDR3 alone, 48 bases in frame from the first base. Looking up the germline V gene yields CDR1 MNHEY and CDR2 SVGAGI. Relative to germline, V is 2 bases shorter and J is 4 bases shorter, with 15 bases between their ends. This sample was taken from a study of T cell responses to AZD1222 COVID-19 vaccine (dated by TCRdb to about 2021). Study-level background: AZD1222 recipients given second doses at about 4 weeks or at about 12 weeks were pooled, since spike-specific TCR depth and breadth were not found to differ between the two schedules. Trial participants were enrolled into age subgroups of 18-55, 56-69 and 70-plus years, which contained approximately 150, 28 and 58 TCR-sequenced participants, respectively. A total of 233 trial participants underwent TCR sequencing, of whom nearly 210 had received two doses of AZD1222 and 26 had received two doses of the MenACWY control vaccine. The paper as a whole reports these results and caveats: Nearly half of unique spike-specific TCRs reportedly recognized epitopes outside regions mutated in the B.1.351 and B.1.1.7 variants. Most participants were white British and females outnumbered males, and the authors suggested that clonal diversity may have been underestimated. After two AZD1222 doses, both the breadth and the depth of spike-specific TCRs were significantly higher than at day 0 and than in MenACWY recipients. Because no day 14 peak-response samples were available, the repertoires could be characterized only after the peak T cell response. The vaccine-associated CD4 TCRs covered the entire spike protein, and the dominant responses fell in regions 160-218 and 743-854. In the small 56-69-year group, the increase in depth fell short of significance, most likely because of low power. Conclusions about previously exposed vaccinees are limited, since just 5 to 7 AZD1222 recipients were seropositive for SARS-CoV-2 at baseline.

The CDR3 regions of human TCRbeta chains were subjected to immunosequencing. The paper's data handling went like this. TCRs in the repertoires were compared against a reference library of SARS-CoV-2-specific TCRs that had been generated with the MIRA antigen-specificity platform. Breadth was defined as the fraction of unique TCRs that were SARS-CoV-2-associated, and depth was defined as the fraction of total T cells that were SARS-CoV-2-associated. Using the MIRA data, each spike-specific TCR was assigned both to the spike region to which the TCR was reactive and to a CD4 or CD8 class. Log10-transformed breadth and depth values were compared by one-way ANOVA with Sidak's multiple comparisons tests. TCRdb re-hosts the immuneACCESS table, in-frame sequences only. Its copies lack some clones; in the studies checked, an unresolved V gene accounts for under half of them, and the cause for the rest is not known. V and J calls and clone size are as listed in that table; D and trimming were resolved from the DNA. This sample lists about 110,000 clones; about four fifths were detected once. The ten biggest clones cover around 5.1% of the sample.

The time point label here, explained by the study, means: baseline before first vaccination. Vaccinee samples were obtained from the UK trials COV001 and COV002, which included a single-blind randomized controlled phase 2/3 trial of AZD1222 (ChAdOx1 nCoV-19) in healthy adults. For TCRbeta chain sequencing, PBMC samples were collected from trial participants at day 0 and at day 28 after the second dose. The chain couples TRBV6-5 to TRBJ2-1, with TRBD1 as a weak D call on 6 bases. Sequencing was performed on peripheral blood, taken on day 0 of AZD1222 vaccination. The receptor comes from an adult in good health. The sequenced DNA is TGTGCCAGCAGTTACAGAGTCCTGGGGGCTTACAATGAGCAGTTCTTC. Translated, it gives CASSYRVLGAYNEQFF.